Listed below are T cell receptor beta chains from one sample, sequenced in a study of cytomegalovirus exposure and HLA in healthy donors. The table came from immunoSEQ multiplex PCR; TCRdb's copy has only in-frame clones and leaves some out. The profile shows about 54,000 clones, approximately 89% of them singletons. Sequencing was carried out using PBMCs. All receptors come from a young woman in good health and CMV-seropositive. The CDR3 runs from the conserved cysteine through the conserved F or W. D genes are given only for firm matches. Expanded clones get a size class; other rows say once, few or many, or leave the size out.

D	V	J	size	CDR3	DNA
.	TRBV29-1	TRBJ1-1	.	CSVRGDYPEAFF	TGCAGCGTTCGCGGGGATTACCCTGAAGCTTTCTTT
TRBD1	TRBV30	TRBJ2-2	.	CAWSVRGTGYTGELFF	TGTGCCTGGAGTGTACGTGGGACAGGCTACACCGGGGAGCTGTTTTTT
.	TRBV2	TRBJ1-6	.	CASSARQIRSYNSPLHF	TGTGCCAGCAGTGCCAGACAGATAAGGTCCTATAATTCACCCCTCCACTTT
.	TRBV7-9	TRBJ2-3	few	CASSPLLGASDTQYF	TGTGCCAGCAGCCCCCTCTTAGGGGCGTCAGATACGCAGTATTTT
.	TRBV28	TRBJ1-1	.	CASSLYGGTEAFF	TGTGCCAGCAGTTTATACGGGGGCACTGAAGCTTTCTTT
.	TRBV4-2	TRBJ2-1	.	CASSQRGEQFF	TGTGCCAGCAGCCAAAGGGGTGAGCAGTTCTTC
.	TRBV6-4	TRBJ2-2	.	CASSSGTLNTGELFF	TGTGCCAGCAGCTCCGGGACACTCAACACCGGGGAGCTGTTTTTT
.	TRBV5-1	TRBJ1-4	once	CASSLSTSNEKLFF	TGCGCCAGCAGCTTATCAACGAGTAATGAAAAACTGTTTTTT
.	TRBV21-1	TRBJ1-3	.	CASSKAPPGRPSGNTIYF	TGTGCCAGCAGCAAAGCCCCCCCGGGAAGGCCCTCTGGAAACACCATATATTTT
.	TRBV19	TRBJ1-5	few	CASSPDSTYSNQPQHF	TGTGCCAGTAGTCCCGACAGCACTTATAGCAATCAGCCCCAGCATTTT
.	TRBV5-1	TRBJ2-6	.	CASSLARDSGANVLTF	TGCGCCAGCAGCTTGGCCCGAGACTCTGGGGCCAACGTCCTGACTTTC
TRBD1	TRBV7-9	TRBJ2-7	.	CASSRDRGEQYF	TGTGCCAGTAGCCGGGACAGGGGCGAGCAGTACTTC
.	TRBV27	TRBJ1-4	.	CASSPRDLYNEKLFF	TGTGCCAGCAGTCCCCGGGACTTATATAATGAAAAACTGTTTTTT
.	TRBV5-5	TRBJ2-7	.	CASSLGQSHSYEQYF	TGTGCCAGCAGCTTGGGACAGTCCCACTCCTACGAGCAGTACTTC
TRBD2	TRBV5-1	TRBJ2-5	.	CASSGSGTSRETQYF	TGCGCCAGCAGCGGCTCCGGGACTAGCCGGGAGACCCAGTACTTC
TRBD1	TRBV18	TRBJ1-1	.	CASSPAGQGVNTEAFF	TGTGCCAGCTCACCAGCGGGACAGGGGGTGAACACTGAAGCTTTCTTT
TRBD2	TRBV19	TRBJ2-7	.	CASSISSGGEQYF	TGTGCCAGTAGTATATCCTCGGGGGGCGAGCAGTACTTC
.	TRBV18	TRBJ2-5	.	CASSPSETQYF	TGTGCCAGCTCACCGAGTGAGACCCAGTACTTC
TRBD1	TRBV27	TRBJ2-6	.	CASSPLPFSDRVANVLTF	TGTGCCAGCAGTCCCTTACCTTTCTCCGACAGGGTGGCCAACGTCCTGACTTTC
TRBD1	TRBV5-4	TRBJ1-1	.	CASSQFRGLGTEAFF	TGTGCCAGCAGCCAATTCAGGGGGCTCGGCACTGAAGCTTTCTTT
TRBD2	TRBV11-2	TRBJ2-3	.	CASSYRTSGRDTQYF	TGTGCCAGCAGCTACAGGACTAGCGGGAGGGATACGCAGTATTTT
.	TRBV2	TRBJ2-6	.	CASSRDINGANVLTF	TGTGCCAGCAGTCGCGACATAAATGGGGCCAACGTCCTGACTTTC
TRBD2	TRBV30	TRBJ2-2	.	CAWRGLAGGTGELFF	TGTGCCTGGAGAGGACTAGCGGGGGGCACCGGGGAGCTGTTTTTT
TRBD1	TRBV6-1	TRBJ2-7	.	CASIRDRGGSYEQYF	TGTGCCAGCATCCGAGACAGGGGGGGCTCCTACGAGCAGTACTTC
.	TRBV7-9	TRBJ1-3	.	CASSSAGSGNTIYF	TGTGCCAGCAGCTCGGCAGGATCTGGAAACACCATATATTTT
.	TRBV29-1	TRBJ1-2	.	CSVQKGVNYGYTF	TGCAGCGTTCAAAAGGGGGTTAACTATGGCTACACCTTC
.	TRBV18	TRBJ2-7	.	CASSPGPASSYEQYF	TGTGCCAGCTCACCTGGGCCAGCCTCCTCCTACGAGCAGTACTTC
.	TRBV28	TRBJ1-1	.	CASSPHRVDTEAFF	TGTGCCAGCAGTCCCCACAGGGTAGACACTGAAGCTTTCTTT
TRBD1	TRBV5-1	TRBJ2-7	.	CASSKDRGDIYEQYF	TGCGCCAGCAGCAAGGACAGGGGCGACATCTACGAGCAGTACTTC
.	TRBV5-6	TRBJ1-1	.	CASSTRFWGPVTEAFF	TGTGCCAGCAGCACGCGGTTTTGGGGGCCCGTCACTGAAGCTTTCTTT
TRBD2	TRBV30	TRBJ2-1	.	CAWSVLAGGPWEQFF	TGTGCCTGGAGTGTACTAGCGGGGGGGCCTTGGGAGCAGTTCTTC
.	TRBV29-1	TRBJ2-7	.	CSVGSRDEQYF	TGCAGCGTTGGGTCGCGGGACGAGCAGTACTTC
TRBD1	TRBV11-1	TRBJ2-7	.	CASSFGQDYEQYF	TGTGCCAGCAGCTTCGGACAGGACTACGAGCAGTACTTC
TRBD1	TRBV6-1	TRBJ2-7	.	CASSGTGVRQYF	TGTGCCAGCAGTGGGACAGGGGTGAGGCAGTACTTC
.	TRBV6-6	TRBJ1-5	.	CASSRGRNQPQHF	TGTGCCAGCAGCCGCGGTAGGAATCAGCCCCAGCATTTT
.	TRBV5-4	TRBJ1-1	.	CASSLMSGTGFFTEAFF	TGTGCCAGCAGCCTGATGTCAGGAACAGGGTTTTTCACTGAAGCTTTCTTT
TRBD2	TRBV4-1	TRBJ2-5	.	CASSQGRLAGGGETQYF	TGCGCCAGCAGCCAAGGGAGACTAGCGGGGGGTGGAGAGACCCAGTACTTC
.	TRBV9	TRBJ2-1	.	CASSVGGGFYNEQFF	TGTGCCAGCAGCGTAGGAGGCGGATTCTACAATGAGCAGTTCTTC
.	TRBV15	TRBJ1-5	.	CATSNGRENQPQHF	TGTGCCACCAGCAACGGACGGGAAAATCAGCCCCAGCATTTT
TRBD1	TRBV4-3	TRBJ2-6	once	CASSQAGTGTGANVLTF	TGCGCCAGCAGCCAAGCTGGGACAGGGACCGGGGCCAACGTCCTGACTTTC
TRBD1	TRBV7-9	TRBJ1-6	.	CASSPDRGRMPLHF	TGTGCCAGCAGCCCTGACAGGGGGCGGATGCCCCTCCACTTT
.	TRBV28	TRBJ1-1	.	CASSTGPTEAFF	TGTGCCAGCAGTACAGGGCCCACTGAAGCTTTCTTT
TRBD1	TRBV7-6	TRBJ2-2	.	CASSLEGQGYTGELFF	TGTGCCAGCAGCTTAGAGGGACAGGGGTACACCGGGGAGCTGTTTTTT
.	TRBV6-1	TRBJ1-4	.	CASSGNTEKLFF	TGTGCCAGCAGTGGAAACACCGAAAAACTGTTTTTT
.	TRBV28	TRBJ1-4	.	CASSPRGGAEKLFF	TGTGCCAGCAGTCCCCGGGGGGGCGCTGAAAAACTGTTTTTT
TRBD1	TRBV4-2	TRBJ2-7	few	CASSQGRQGYEQYF	TGTGCCAGCAGCCAAGGCCGACAGGGGTACGAGCAGTACTTC